This passage covers 31 T cell receptor beta chains from one sample sequenced in a study of identical twins (dated by TCRdb to about 2016). Receptor libraries were prepared by 5' RACE. The data were produced on an Illumina HiSeq 2000. TCRdb took the public reads, trimmed them with fastp at Q25, ran MiXCR for clone calling and kept in-frame beta chains. Rows are combined by CDR3 protein, so each entry shows the most common genes and DNA. Here the sample has hundreds of thousands of distinct CDR3 sequences; approximately 8% occur a single time. Over 2% of the sample goes to the ten largest clones. This sample was also put to use in a study of yellow fever vaccine responses in identical twins.

Material for sequencing was memory (CD45RO+) T cells sorted from blood. In the paper's terms, the cell subset or site label means: CD45RO+ enriched T cells. These receptors were taken from a woman aged 18-35 years in good health.

The chain carries TRBV5-6 and TRBJ1-1, with D unresolved. Germline V lookup: CDR1 SGHDT, CDR2 YYEEEE. The V gene lost 4 bases and the J gene lost 6 bases, with 10 bases spanning the gap. The CDR3 spans 12 residues. CDR3 coding DNA: TGTGCCAGCAGCACGGAGGGCCCTGAAGCTTTCTTT. Translated, it gives CASSTEGPEAFF.

This clonotype turned up a few times. The rearrangement links TRBV28 to TRBJ1-1, with unresolved D. CDR3 length equals 13 residues. Germline loops: CDR1 MDHEN, CDR2 SYDVKM. V was shortened by 4 bases and J by 4 bases, with 10 bases between the two germline ends. DNA of the CDR3: TGTGCCAGCAGTTACCAGATTTCCACTGAAGCTTTCTTT. Translation gives CASSYQISTEAFF. Complete variable domain (other parts from reference TRBV28 and TRBJ1-1): DVKVTQSSRYLVKRTGEKVFLECVQDMDHENMFWYRQDPGLGLRLIYFSYDVKMKEKGDIPEGYSVSREKKERFSLILESASTNQTSMYLCASSYQISTEAFFGQGTRLTVV.

This clonotype occurred a few times. The chain uses TRBV20-1 and TRBJ1-6, with TRBD1 as a possible D gene (6 bases). The V end was cut by 3 bases, the J end by 10 bases, with 25 bases between. This CDR3 contains 17 residues. CDR1 is DFQATT and CDR2 is SNEGSKA in the germline V gene (reference sequence). CDR3 nucleotides: TGCAGTGCTAGTCGGGTCGGGGGCAGAGCTGTAGGGTCACCCCTCCACTTT. It is translated as CSASRVGGRAVGSPLHF.

This clonotype has just a few counts. CDR3 residues: CASSLRGPNEQFF. CDR3 DNA: TGTGCCAGCAGCTTAAGGGGGCCCAATGAGCAGTTCTTC. The rearrangement joins TRBV7-6 to TRBJ2-1, with 7 bases that match TRBD1. The CDR3 runs to 13 residues. Germline V lookup: CDR1 SGHVS, CDR2 FNYEAQ. V gave up 2 bases and J gave up 6 bases; unmatched junction bases: 1.

This chain connects TRBV29-1 to TRBJ2-3; 7 bases line up with TRBD2. V was pared by 5 bases and J by 4 bases, with 9 bases of the junction left unmatched. The CDR3 contains 14 residues. CDR1 SQVTM and CDR2 ANQGSEA come from the germline V gene. The chain's CDR3 is CSVWTRLVPDTQYF. CDR3 nucleotides: TGCAGCGTTTGGACTAGACTTGTCCCAGATACGCAGTATTTT.

This clonotype was detected many times. DNA for the CDR3: TGTGCCAGCAGTTACTCCCCGATTGCGGGGATCTACAATGAGCAGTTCTTC. Protein product: CASSYSPIAGIYNEQFF. The chain has TRBV6-2 or TRBV6-3 and TRBJ2-1; D is perhaps TRBD2 (6 bases). V was cut by 0 bases and J by 3 bases, with 15 bases left in between. This CDR3 spans 17 amino acids. Germline CDR1 reads MNHEY; CDR2 reads SVGEGT.

V and J are TRBV7-9 and TRBJ2-5; TRBD2 might be the D (6 bases). Trimming removed 5 bases at V and 9 bases at J, with 13 bases between. Germline V gene lookup returns CDR1 SEHNR and CDR2 FQNEAQ (reference sequence). The CDR3 totals 12 residues. The DNA of the CDR3 is TGTGCCAGCAGCATGGGCCCTAGCGCCCAGTACTTC. Translated, it gives CASSMGPSAQYF.

The rearrangement uses TRBV20-1 and TRBJ2-3; 8 bases fit TRBD2. The CDR3 is 15 amino acids. Germline values: CDR1 DFQATT, CDR2 SNEGSKA (reference sequence). The V gene end was trimmed by 2 bases and the J gene end by 2 bases; junction bases not matched to a gene: 6. The CDR3 region is CSARFPAGDTDTQYF. CDR3 nucleotide sequence: TGCAGTGCTAGATTCCCAGCGGGGGACACAGATACGCAGTATTTT.

This chain links TRBV25-1 with TRBJ2-2; 9 bases align to TRBD1. Germline lookup yields CDR1 MGHDK and CDR2 SYGVNS. Trimming removed 4 bases from V and 2 bases from J; junction bases left unmatched: 2. This CDR3 is built from 15 residues. The CDR3 DNA reads TGTGCCAGCAGTGGGGACAGGGCCAACACCGGGGAGCTGTTTTTT. Residues: CASSGDRANTGELFF.

V usage is TRBV20-1 and J usage is TRBJ2-5, with 9 bases lining up with TRBD1. CDR1 is DFQATT, CDR2 SNEGSKA, per germline (reference sequence). Trimming at V came to 0 bases and at J to 5 bases, leaving 4 bases not matched to a gene. The length of the CDR3 is 14 residues. The CDR3 bases are TGCAGTGCTAGAGAGACAGGGGGTATGGAGACCCAGTACTTC. Protein sequence: CSARETGGMETQYF.

This clonotype has at least ten counts. The rearrangement uses TRBV12-3 or TRBV12-4 and TRBJ2-3, with TRBD1 matching 8 bases. This CDR3 spans 13 amino acids. After removal of 7 bases from V and 0 bases from J, the junction contained 0 bases not matched to a gene. The CDR3 DNA follows: TGTGCCAGCACAGGGGGCAGCACAGATACGCAGTATTTT. The encoded protein is CASTGGSTDTQYF.

Ten or more counts support this clonotype. This chain links TRBV11-2 with TRBJ2-1; 12 nucleotides align to TRBD2. Per germline, CDR1 SGHAT and CDR2 FQNNGV. V shed 0 bases and J 8 bases; nucleotides not matched to a gene: 8. The CDR3 spans 17 residues. The CDR3 bases are TGTGCCAGCAGCTTAGATTTTTCGACTAGCGGGAGTTATGAGCAGTTCTTC. This encodes CASSLDFSTSGSYEQFF.

The genes are TRBV13 and TRBJ1-2, with 8 bases that match TRBD1. The CDR3 contains 15 residues. CDR1 and CDR2 (germline): PRHDT, FYEKMQ (reference sequence). The V and J ends lost 4 bases and 4 bases, in that order; junction bases with no gene match: 8. In DNA, the CDR3 is TGTGCCAGCAGCTCGTACACAACAGGGGGCTATGGCTACACCTTC. The encoded protein is CASSSYTTGGYGYTF.

This clonotype was recorded at least ten times. The chain links TRBV12-3 or TRBV12-4 to TRBJ2-2, with D possibly being TRBD2 (6 bases). This CDR3 is built from 14 residues. The germline V and J ends were trimmed by 3 bases and 8 bases, with 13 bases remaining between them. CDR3 residues: CASSFGTPPGELFF. In DNA form, the CDR3 reads TGTGCCAGCAGTTTCGGGACTCCCCCTGGGGAGCTGTTTTTT.

This clonotype came up a few times. The CDR3 is CAITNRISTEAFF. The CDR3 DNA sequence: TGTGCCATCACCAACAGGATTAGCACTGAAGCTTTCTTT. This chain connects TRBV10-3 to TRBJ1-1; perhaps TRBD1 as D (5 bases). The CDR3 is 13 residues long. Germline lookup yields CDR1 ENHRY and CDR2 SYGVKD. V shed 7 bases and J shed 4 bases, with 13 bases lying between them.

The rearrangement links TRBV5-1 to TRBJ1-3; D is unresolved. Germline CDR1 SGHRS, CDR2 YFSETQ. This CDR3 spans 15 amino acids. Trimming removed 0 bases from V and 4 bases from J, with 11 bases in between. CDR3 region: CASSLANTPGNTIYF. CDR3 sequence (DNA): TGCGCCAGCAGCTTGGCGAATACTCCCGGAAACACCATATATTTT.

The chain couples TRBV18 to TRBJ2-5, with D perhaps TRBD2 (5 bases). Germline V gives CDR1 KGHSH, CDR2 LQKENI. Between the trimmed V and J ends, which lost 8 bases and 1 base, there was a span of 11 bases. This CDR3 has 13 amino acids. This chain's CDR3 is CASSPGVQETQYF. CDR3 DNA: TGTGCCAGCAGCCCCGGGGTCCAAGAGACCCAGTACTTC.

Only a few counts were recorded for this clonotype. CDR3 loop: CSAPRTDRMQETQYF. The CDR3 region has the DNA TGCAGTGCTCCACGGACCGACCGTATGCAAGAGACCCAGTACTTC. This rearrangement joins TRBV20-1 to TRBJ2-5, with no clear D. Germline V gene sequence: CDR1 DFQATT, CDR2 SNEGSKA (reference sequence). V was shortened by 5 bases and J by 2 bases, with 18 bases between the two germline ends. The CDR3 contains 15 residues.

The chain links TRBV10-1 to TRBJ2-1; 10 bases are shared with TRBD2. J lost 7 bases, V lost 0 bases, and 6 bases had no gene match. This CDR3 region has 16 residues. CDR1 and CDR2 from the germline V gene are WNHNN and SYGVQD (reference sequence). CDR3 loop: CASSESWSGGANEQFF. The CDR3 DNA is TGCGCCAGCAGTGAGTCGTGGAGCGGGGGGGCAAATGAGCAGTTCTTC.

The V call is TRBV6-2 or TRBV6-3, the J call TRBJ1-6, with D perhaps TRBD1 (5 bases). With 6 bases removed from V and 0 bases from J, the gap between germline ends came to 12 bases. Germline lookup yields CDR1 MNHEY and CDR2 SVGEGT. The CDR3 runs 16 residues. The CDR3 DNA reads TGTGCCAGCAGACCCTCAGGGTACTCCTATAATTCACCCCTCCACTTT. Its translation: CASRPSGYSYNSPLHF.

This clonotype was detected many times. The V gene is TRBV28, the J gene TRBJ1-1; no firm D call. CDR3 size: 12 residues. The germline gives CDR1 MDHEN, CDR2 SYDVKM. Trimming took off 7 bases at V and 4 bases at J, with 10 bases between the two ends. As DNA, the CDR3 is TGTGCCAGCAAGGGTTCGGTCACTGAAGCTTTCTTT. It translates to CASKGSVTEAFF.

This clonotype came up many times. The chain links TRBV5-1 to TRBJ1-2, with D unresolved. The germline V gene encodes CDR1 SGHRS and CDR2 YFSETQ. Trimming pared 2 bases from V and 4 bases from J, leaving 18 bases between. The CDR3 loop spans 16 amino acids. The CDR3 is CASSFGDAGVSYGYTF. As DNA, the CDR3 is TGCGCCAGCAGCTTCGGAGACGCCGGTGTGAGCTATGGCTACACCTTC.

This clonotype was found many times. This chain uses TRBV28 with TRBJ2-3; 8 bases match TRBD2. The length of the CDR3 is 16 residues. CDR1 and CDR2 (germline): MDHEN, SYDVKM. Trimming removed 1 base from V and 2 bases from J; junction bases left unmatched: 5. The CDR3 coding sequence is TGTGCCAGCAGTTTATCGCGCGGGGGGACCACAGATACGCAGTATTTT. Its protein is CASSLSRGGTTDTQYF.

The V call is TRBV15, the J call TRBJ2-5, with 10 bases aligning to TRBD1. J was trimmed by 5 bases and V by 3 bases; bases with no gene match: 12. The CDR3 contains 17 residues. CDR1 is LNHNV and CDR2 is YYDKDF in the germline V gene (reference sequence). The DNA of the CDR3 is TGTGCCACCAGCAGGGGGACAGGGGTGGTGCAGGTTGAGACCCAGTACTTC. Its protein product is CATSRGTGVVQVETQYF.

The table lists this clonotype with many counts. The V call is TRBV11-1, the J call TRBJ2-1, with 11 nucleotides matching TRBD2. The length of the CDR3 is 21 residues. The germline CDR1 and CDR2 sequences are SGHAT and FQDESV (reference sequence). Trimming at V came to 2 bases and at J to 6 bases, leaving 21 bases not matched to a gene. The CDR3: CASSLNSRRGLAVRNANEQFF. The CDR3 DNA reads TGTGCCAGCAGCTTAAACTCCCGGCGGGGACTAGCGGTCCGGAACGCCAATGAGCAGTTCTTC.

This clonotype was seen repeatedly, ten times or more. The chain couples TRBV5-1 to TRBJ1-1, with 9 bases aligning to TRBD1. The CDR3 extends over 15 amino acids. Per germline, CDR1 SGHRS and CDR2 YFSETQ. Trimming at V came to 3 bases and at J to 1 base, leaving 4 bases not matched to a gene. The CDR3 sequence is CASSSEDRGNTEAFF. CDR3 coding DNA: TGCGCCAGCAGCTCTGAGGACAGGGGGAACACTGAAGCTTTCTTT.

This clonotype was observed many times. The rearrangement joins TRBV20-1 to TRBJ2-1, with D possibly being TRBD1 (5 bases). Deletions cut 0 bases from V and 7 bases from J, with 16 bases between. CDR1 DFQATT and CDR2 SNEGSKA come from the germline V gene (reference sequence). The CDR3 length is 15 residues. The CDR3 loop reads CSAREQGLGMNEQFF. CDR3 bases: TGCAGTGCTAGAGAGCAGGGTCTTGGAATGAATGAGCAGTTCTTC.

This clonotype was observed a few times. The CDR3 nucleotides read TGTGCCAGCAAGATAAGGGGGGGGGGCAATGAGCAGTTCTTC. This encodes CASKIRGGGNEQFF. V is TRBV6-1 and J is TRBJ2-1, with D maybe TRBD2 (7 bases). The germline gives CDR1 MNHNS, CDR2 SASEGT. The V end was cut by 7 bases, the J end by 6 bases, with 16 bases between. The CDR3 loop spans 14 amino acids.

This rearrangement joins TRBV2 to TRBJ2-1, with a tentative D call TRBD2 (5 bases). Trimming removed 6 bases at V and 1 base at J, with 19 bases between. CDR1 and CDR2 (germline): SNHLY, FYNNEI. The CDR3 is 17 residues long. The CDR3 spells CASSPGGYHWSYNEQFF. CDR3 sequence (DNA): TGTGCCAGCAGCCCAGGAGGCTACCACTGGTCCTACAATGAGCAGTTCTTC.

V and J are TRBV6-1 and TRBJ2-1, with D perhaps TRBD1 (5 bases). V dropped 5 bases and J dropped 5 bases, with 16 bases sitting between them. The germline gives CDR1 MNHNS, CDR2 SASEGT. This CDR3 comprises 15 residues. CDR3 sequence reads: CASSPRGQANNEQFF. CDR3 nucleotide sequence: TGTGCCAGCAGTCCACGCGGACAAGCCAACAATGAGCAGTTCTTC.

The V call is TRBV3-1, the J call TRBJ2-1; D uncertain. This CDR3 has 12 residues. V was shortened by 4 bases and J by 9 bases, with 10 bases between the two germline ends. In germline, CDR1 is LGHDT, CDR2 YNNKEL (reference sequence). This CDR3 reads CASSRTDTEQFF. The DNA for the CDR3 is TGTGCCAGCAGCCGAACAGATACTGAGCAGTTCTTC.